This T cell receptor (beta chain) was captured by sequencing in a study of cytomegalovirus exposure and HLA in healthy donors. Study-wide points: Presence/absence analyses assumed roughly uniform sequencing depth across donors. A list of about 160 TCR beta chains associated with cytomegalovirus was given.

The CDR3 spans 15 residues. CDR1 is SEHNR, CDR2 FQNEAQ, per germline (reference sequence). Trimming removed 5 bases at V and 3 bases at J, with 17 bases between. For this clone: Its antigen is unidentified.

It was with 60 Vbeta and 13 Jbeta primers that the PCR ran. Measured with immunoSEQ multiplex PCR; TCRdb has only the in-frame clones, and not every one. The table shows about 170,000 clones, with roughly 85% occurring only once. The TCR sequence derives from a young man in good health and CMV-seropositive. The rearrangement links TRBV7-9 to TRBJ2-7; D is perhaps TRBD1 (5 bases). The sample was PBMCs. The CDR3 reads CASSPGQFGDYEQYF. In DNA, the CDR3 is TGTGCCAGCAGCCCAGGACAATTCGGTGACTACGAGCAGTACTTC.